The next 12 T cell receptor beta chains were all read from a single sample in a study of OX40 agonist ivuxolimab in advanced cancers. TCRdb keeps only in-frame clones here, not all; method: immunoSEQ multiplex PCR. The table records tens of thousands of clones, 65% to 85% of them present only once. Source: CD4+ or CD8+ T cells sorted from blood, taken in a trial of the OX40 agonist ivuxolimab. These receptors all come from an adult with an advanced solid tumor such as melanoma, head and neck, liver or kidney cancer.

The sample holds a few counts of this clone. The chain uses TRBV7-2 and TRBJ1-3; D unclear. The CDR3 is 15 amino acids. Trimming pared 3 bases from V and 0 bases from J, leaving 9 bases between. Germline CDR1 and CDR2: SGHTA and FQGNSA. The CDR3 region has the DNA TGTGCCAGCAGCTTGATGGATCTCTCTGGAAACACCATATATTTT. Protein sequence: CASSLMDLSGNTIYF. Using reference TRBV7-2 and TRBJ1-3 for the parts outside the CDR3, the full variable domain is GAGVSQSPSNKVTEKGKDVELRCDPISGHTALYWYRQSLGQGLEFLIYFQGNSAPDKSGLPSDRFSAERTGGSVSTLTIQRTQQEDSAVYLCASSLMDLSGNTIYFGEGSWLTVV.

The V call is TRBV10-2, the J call TRBJ1-1; 10 positions agree with TRBD1. Germline lookup yields CDR1 WSHSY and CDR2 SAAADI. The CDR3 spans 14 residues. V trimming: 3 bases; J trimming: 11 bases; junction bases outside the gene matches: 9. In nucleotides, the CDR3 is TGCGCCAGCAGTGAAGGGGGACAGGGGCCCCCGGCTTTCTTT. Translation gives CASSEGGQGPPAFF.

J is TRBJ2-3 and V is TRBV5-1, with a tentative D call TRBD2 (7 bases). CDR1 and CDR2 from the germline V gene are SGHRS and YFSETQ. V dropped 2 bases and J dropped 0 bases, with 16 bases sitting between them. CDR3 size: 17 residues. The chain's CDR3 is CASSLTGGPASTDTQYF. The CDR3 DNA is TGCGCCAGCAGCTTAACCGGGGGGCCAGCTAGCACAGATACGCAGTATTTT.

This clone has just a few counts. The CDR3 region is CASSLMGDGEAFF. In nucleotides, the CDR3 is TGTGCCAGCAGCTTAATGGGGGATGGTGAAGCTTTCTTT. The rearrangement uses TRBV7-2 and TRBJ1-1, with D perhaps matching TRBD1 (5 bases). Deletions cut 2 bases from V and 7 bases from J, with 11 bases between. The CDR3 is 13 residues long. Germline V lookup: CDR1 SGHTA, CDR2 FQGNSA.

The CDR3 coding sequence is TGCGCCAGCAGCCCCGGACAGACCAATCAGCCCCAGCATTTT. Its protein product is CASSPGQTNQPQHF. This sequence joins TRBV5-1 and TRBJ1-5, with D maybe TRBD1 (6 bases). CDR1 is SGHRS and CDR2 is YFSETQ in the germline V gene. The V end was cut by 4 bases, the J end by 3 bases, with 11 bases between. The CDR3 covers 14 residues. The full variable domain, its missing parts supplied by reference TRBV5-1 and TRBJ1-5, is KAGVTQTPRYLIKTRGQQVTLSCSPISGHRSVSWYQQTPGQGLQFLFEYFSETQRNKGNFPGRFSGRQFSNSRSEMNVSTLELGDSALYLCASSPGQTNQPQHFGDGTRLSIL.

The genes are TRBV5-5 and TRBJ1-4, with 9 nucleotides matching TRBD1. The CDR3 loop spans 18 amino acids. CDR1 and CDR2 from the germline V gene are SGHKS and YYEKEE (reference sequence). With 0 bases clipped from V and 3 bases from J, the junction kept 9 bases outside the gene matches. CDR3 sequence (DNA): TGTGCCAGCAGCTTGGTTGGGACAGGGATCGGGGCTAATGAAAAACTGTTTTTT. As protein: CASSLVGTGIGANEKLFF.

The CDR3 here is CASRRTGGTEAFF. The CDR3 region has the DNA TGTGCCAGCAGACGGACAGGGGGCACTGAAGCTTTCTTT. The V call is TRBV28, the J call TRBJ1-1, with 10 bases identical to TRBD1. V gave up 6 bases and J gave up 4 bases; unmatched junction bases: 2. Germline V gene lookup returns CDR1 MDHEN and CDR2 SYDVKM. The CDR3 runs to 13 residues.

The chain couples TRBV19 to TRBJ1-1, with unresolved D. V was pared by 8 bases and J by 3 bases, with 16 bases between. The germline gives CDR1 LNHDA, CDR2 SQIVND (reference sequence). This CDR3 region has 14 residues. As DNA, the CDR3 is TGTGCCAGTCGACTTCGCGGGGATGACACTGAAGCTTTCTTT. Protein product: CASRLRGDDTEAFF.

V and J are TRBV5-6 and TRBJ1-6, with D perhaps TRBD1 (5 bases). Trimming removed 4 bases from V and 7 bases from J, with 15 bases in between. Germline-derived CDR1 and CDR2 are SGHDT and YYEEEE. CDR3 length equals 15 residues. CDR3 coding DNA: TGTGCCAGCAGCCCGGGACTGGGTGGGAATTCACCCCTCCACTTT. This codes for CASSPGLGGNSPLHF.

The CDR3 is CASSQARDGGYEQYF. The CDR3 DNA reads TGCGCCAGCAGCCAAGCCCGGGACGGTGGTTACGAGCAGTACTTC. This sequence joins TRBV4-1 and TRBJ2-5; D could derive from TRBD1 or TRBD2 (5 bases each). The J call may be faulty, since TRBJ2-7 better matches the DNA end. Germline values: CDR1 MGHRA, CDR2 YSYEKL. This CDR3 has 15 residues.

The V gene is TRBV6-5, the J gene TRBJ2-7, with D perhaps TRBD1 (6 bases). CDR3 length: 14 amino acids. V was cut by 2 bases and J by 5 bases, with 13 bases left in between. In germline, CDR1 is MNHEY, CDR2 SVGAGI. This CDR3 is CASSYTTRGHEQYF. The DNA for the CDR3 is TGTGCCAGCAGTTACACGACCAGGGGCCACGAGCAGTACTTC.

The rearrangement uses TRBV5-1 and TRBJ1-5; D possibly corresponds to TRBD1 (6 bases). CDR1 and CDR2 (germline): SGHRS, YFSETQ. The CDR3 has 15 residues. Trimming left V 4 bases short and J 5 bases short, with 16 bases between. DNA of the CDR3: TGCGCCAGCAGCCTAGAAGGGGGACGCGATCAGCCCCAGCATTTT. It translates to CASSLEGGRDQPQHF.